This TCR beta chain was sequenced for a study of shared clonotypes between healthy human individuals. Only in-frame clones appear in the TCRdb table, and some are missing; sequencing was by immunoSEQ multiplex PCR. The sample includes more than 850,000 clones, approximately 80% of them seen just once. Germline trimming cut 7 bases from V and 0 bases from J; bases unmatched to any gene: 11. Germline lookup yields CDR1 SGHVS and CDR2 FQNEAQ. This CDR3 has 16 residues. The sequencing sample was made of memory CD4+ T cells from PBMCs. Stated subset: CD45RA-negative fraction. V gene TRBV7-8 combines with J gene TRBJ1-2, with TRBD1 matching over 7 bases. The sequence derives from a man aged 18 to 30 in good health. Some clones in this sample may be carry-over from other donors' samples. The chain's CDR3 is CASNPWGDRANYGYTF. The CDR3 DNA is TGTGCCAGCAACCCATGGGGGGACAGAGCTAACTATGGCTACACCTTC.